The clone carrying this T cell receptor beta chain was seen only a few times. Sequenced by immunoSEQ multiplex PCR; TCRdb stores in-frame clones only, minus some. The sample has 600,000 to 750,000 clones; 90% are singletons. This record comes from a study of shared clonotypes between healthy human individuals. The CDR3 runs 14 residues. V was trimmed by 5 bases and J by 6 bases, leaving 16 bases between them. The germline CDR1 and CDR2 sequences are MDHEN and SYDVKM. The gene calls are TRBV28 and TRBJ1-1, with D hard to call. What was sequenced was memory CD8+ T cells from PBMCs. The subset was: CD45RO+ cells pooled with CCR7-negative TemRA cells. This TCR was sampled from a man aged 18 to 35 in good health. Some clones in this sample may be carry-over from other donors' samples. In DNA form, the CDR3 reads TGTGCCAGCAGTGTATCGGCCCTCGGAGCTGAAGCTTTCTTT. Protein product: CASSVSALGAEAFF.